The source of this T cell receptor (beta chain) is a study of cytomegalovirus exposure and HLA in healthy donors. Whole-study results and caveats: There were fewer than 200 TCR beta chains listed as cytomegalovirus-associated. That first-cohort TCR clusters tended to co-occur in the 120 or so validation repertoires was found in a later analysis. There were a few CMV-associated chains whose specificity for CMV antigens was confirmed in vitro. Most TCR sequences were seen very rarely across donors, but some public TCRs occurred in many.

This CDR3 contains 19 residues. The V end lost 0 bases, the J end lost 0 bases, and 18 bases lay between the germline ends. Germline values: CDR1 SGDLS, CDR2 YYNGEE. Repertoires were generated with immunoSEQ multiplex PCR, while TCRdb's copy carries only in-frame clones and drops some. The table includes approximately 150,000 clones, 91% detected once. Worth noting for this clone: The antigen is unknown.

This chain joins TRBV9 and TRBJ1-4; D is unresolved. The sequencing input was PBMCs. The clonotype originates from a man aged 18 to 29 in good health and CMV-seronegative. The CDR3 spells CASSVGMLGDRATNEKLFF. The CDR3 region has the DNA TGTGCCAGCAGCGTAGGGATGTTGGGAGACCGAGCAACTAATGAAAAACTGTTTTTT.